Detailed here is one T cell receptor beta chain. Its specificity is not known. The authors produced TCR alpha and TCR beta cDNA libraries with sample barcodes and UMIs by 5'RACE using constant-segment primers. TCRdb re-called the 5' RACE reads with MiXCR, one entry per CDR3 protein. This sample carries about 180,000 distinct CDR3 sequences, roughly 16% of them seen once, and the ten largest clones take under 2.5%. The sample comes from a study of T-cell memory formation after mild COVID-19. Whole-study context: Across donors, TCR clusters were largely donor specific.

The CDR3 consists of 16 residues. CDR1 SGHRS and CDR2 YFSETQ come from the germline V gene. V lost 2 bases and J 1 base, leaving 15 bases between the germline ends. General study points: The appearance of some responding clones in pre-infection memory suggested that cross-reactive memory joined. Second-wave clones peaking on day 37 lacked confirmed SARS-CoV-2 specificity.

The clonotype comes from an adult woman who had mild COVID-19 (a few samples of this study predate the infection). Cell type and time point are not known. The rearrangement uses TRBV5-1 and TRBJ1-1; D possibly corresponds to TRBD1 (5 bases). The sample taken for sequencing was PBMCs or a T cell subset sorted from them (not recorded which). The CDR3 DNA is TGCGCCAGCAGCTTTTCTTCAGGGCCGAGGAACACTGAAGCTTTCTTT. Its translation is CASSFSSGPRNTEAFF.